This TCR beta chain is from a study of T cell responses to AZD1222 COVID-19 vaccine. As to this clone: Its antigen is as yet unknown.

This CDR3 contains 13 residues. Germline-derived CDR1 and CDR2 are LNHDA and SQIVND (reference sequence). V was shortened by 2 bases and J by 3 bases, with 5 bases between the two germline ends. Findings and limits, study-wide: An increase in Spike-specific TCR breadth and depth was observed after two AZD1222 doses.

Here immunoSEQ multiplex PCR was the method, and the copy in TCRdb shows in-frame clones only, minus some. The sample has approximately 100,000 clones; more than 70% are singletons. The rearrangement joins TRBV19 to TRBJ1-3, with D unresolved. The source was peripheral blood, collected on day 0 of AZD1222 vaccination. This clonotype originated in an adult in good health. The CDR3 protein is CASSITFGNTIYF. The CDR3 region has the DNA TGTGCCAGTAGTATAACGTTTGGAAACACCATATATTTT.